These 28 T cell receptor beta chains were sequenced from one sample in a study of T cells in Graves' hyperthyroidism and ophthalmopathy. RNA transcripts provided the source from which TCR beta CDR3 regions were amplified. An initial round of RT-PCR targeting the TCR CDR3 relied on the HTBI primer set. TCRdb fed the multiplex PCR reads into MiXCR, producing one record per CDR3 protein. This sample carries fewer than 550,000 distinct CDR3 sequences, around 14% of them seen once, and the ten largest clones take roughly 13%. The sample comprised blood. The receptors here all came from a woman in her late teens or twenties with Graves' hyperthyroidism.

This clonotype came up many times. The rearrangement joins TRBV28 to TRBJ2-2; D call uncertain. Trimming left V 3 bases short and J 5 bases short, with 7 bases between. Germline CDR1 reads MDHEN; CDR2 reads SYDVKM. CDR3 size: 13 residues. CDR3 sequence: CASSFGVTGELFF. The CDR3, as DNA: TGTGCCAGCAGTTTTGGGGTGACCGGGGAGCTGTTTTTT.

V usage is TRBV3-1 and J usage is TRBJ1-3, with unresolved D. The V gene lost 6 bases and the J gene lost 0 bases, with 12 bases spanning the gap. CDR1 and CDR2 from the germline V gene are LGHDT and YNNKEL (reference sequence). This CDR3 spans 15 amino acids. Here the CDR3 reads CASSTGPSSGNTIYF. The CDR3 coding sequence is TGTGCCAGCAGTACCGGGCCGAGCTCTGGAAACACCATATATTTT.

This clonotype was seen more than once but under ten times. The chain recombines TRBV28 with TRBJ1-4; 7 positions match TRBD1. The CDR3 consists of 16 residues. Germline CDR1 is MDHEN and CDR2 is SYDVKM. After removal of 4 bases from V and 7 bases from J, the junction contained 12 bases not matched to a gene. CDR3 coding DNA: TGTGCCAGCAGTTCGCTCCTGACAGGGACATCTGAAAAACTGTTTTTT. Its translation is CASSSLLTGTSEKLFF.

Worth noting for this clonotype: This sequence may be a read error, since a much larger clone differs from it by one base. The chain links TRBV6-2 or TRBV6-3 to TRBJ1-1; no clear D gene. Germline CDR1 reads MNHEY; CDR2 reads SVGEGT. The CDR3 is 12 residues long. For the CDR3, the DNA is TGTGCCAGCAGTTACGGCAGCCCTGAAACTTTCTTT. It encodes CASSYGSPETFF.

This clonotype occurred a few times. The CDR3 spells CASTSTIALYEQYF. CDR3 in DNA: TGTGCCAGCACCTCTACAATCGCCCTCTACGAGCAGTACTTC. V is TRBV6-1 and J is TRBJ2-7; D remains ambiguous. V shed 7 bases and J shed 3 bases, with 16 bases lying between them. This CDR3 spans 14 amino acids. CDR1 MNHNS and CDR2 SASEGT come from the germline V gene.

The chain couples TRBV20-1 to TRBJ2-1, with TRBD2 identical over 7 bases. Germline CDR1 is DFQATT and CDR2 is SNEGSKA (reference sequence). V gave up 6 bases and J gave up 4 bases; unmatched junction bases: 12. The CDR3 is 15 residues long. The CDR3, as DNA: TGCAGTGCCCCTACCATACTAGCGCGTTACAATGAGCAGTTCTTC. It translates to CSAPTILARYNEQFF.

The gene calls are TRBV20-1 and TRBJ1-1, with D perhaps TRBD1 (6 bases). From germline, CDR1 is DFQATT and CDR2 SNEGSKA (reference sequence). There are 15 residues in the CDR3. V dropped 5 bases and J dropped 0 bases, with 16 bases sitting between them. The CDR3 loop reads CSAEGGRLMNTEAFF. The CDR3 coding sequence is TGCAGTGCTGAGGGGGGCAGACTGATGAACACTGAAGCTTTCTTT.

The V gene is TRBV6-4, the J gene TRBJ2-5; a weak D match, TRBD2 (6 bases). This CDR3 spans 16 amino acids. Per the germline V gene, CDR1 is MRHNA and CDR2 is SNTAGT. The germline V and J ends were trimmed by 0 bases and 5 bases, with 16 bases remaining between them. The CDR3 bases are TGTGCCAGCAGTGACTCTTACCCGGGAGATCCGGAGACCCAGTACTTC. This translates into CASSDSYPGDPETQYF.

This clonotype was detected ten times or more. The chain recombines TRBV6-2 or TRBV6-3 with TRBJ1-1; 10 bases fit TRBD1. The V segment lost 5 bases and the J segment 3 bases; nucleotides outside the gene matches: 9. The CDR3 length is 16 residues. CDR1 MNHEY and CDR2 SVGEGT come from the germline V gene. The CDR3: CASSRGTGVTHTEAFF. For the CDR3, the DNA is TGTGCCAGCAGTCGAGGGACAGGGGTTACACACACTGAAGCTTTCTTT.

The chain is built from TRBV20-1 and TRBJ1-1; D is unresolved. Germline CDR1 DFQATT, CDR2 SNEGSKA (reference sequence). The CDR3 sequence is 14 residues long. V shed 2 bases and J shed 0 bases, with 10 bases lying between them. The CDR3 is CSARTGSVNTEAFF. DNA of the CDR3: TGCAGTGCTAGAACTGGCAGCGTGAACACTGAAGCTTTCTTT.

The rearrangement joins TRBV20-1 to TRBJ2-3; D is uncertain. CDR1 is DFQATT, CDR2 SNEGSKA, per germline (reference sequence). The CDR3 covers 12 residues. V lost 6 bases and J 2 bases, leaving 9 bases between the germline ends. The CDR3 here is CSARRSTDTQYF. The CDR3 bases are TGCAGTGCCCGCCGGTCCACAGATACGCAGTATTTT.

The V and J genes are TRBV12-3 or TRBV12-4 and TRBJ1-1; D gene uncertain. V was shortened by 0 bases and J by 8 bases, with 4 bases between the two germline ends. CDR3 length equals 11 residues. In DNA, the CDR3 is TGTGCCAGCAGTTTAGCCAGGGAAGCTTTCTTT. Translated: CASSLAREAFF.

This clonotype was counted ten times or more. The chain links TRBV7-9 to TRBJ2-3; unclear D gene. Trimming removed 6 bases at V and 1 base at J, with 8 bases between. Germline CDR1 SEHNR, CDR2 FQNEAQ (reference sequence). The CDR3 extends over 13 amino acids. The CDR3 coding sequence is TGTGCCAGCAGGAACTCCGGCACAGATACGCAGTATTTT. Translated: CASRNSGTDTQYF. Based on the CDR3 plus reference TRBV7-9 and TRBJ2-3, the full variable domain is DTGVSQNPRHKITKRGQNVTFRCDPISEHNRLYWYRQTLGQGPEFLTYFQNEAQLEKSRLLSDRFSAERPKGSFSTLEIQRTEQGDSAMYLCASRNSGTDTQYFGPGTRLTVL.

The V gene is TRBV7-9, the J gene TRBJ2-7; 7 positions match TRBD1. The CDR3 is 15 residues long. J gave up 7 bases and V 1 base, and 10 bases lay outside the gene matches. Germline loops: CDR1 SEHNR, CDR2 FQNEAQ (reference sequence). CDR3 region: CASSLEGARGWEQYF. CDR3 coding DNA: TGTGCCAGCAGCTTAGAGGGGGCTAGGGGCTGGGAGCAGTACTTC. Full variable domain (remainder filled in from reference TRBV7-9 and TRBJ2-7): DTGVSQNPRHKITKRGQNVTFRCDPISEHNRLYWYRQTLGQGPEFLTYFQNEAQLEKSRLLSDRFSAERPKGSFSTLEIQRTEQGDSAMYLCASSLEGARGWEQYFGPGTRLTVT.

J is TRBJ1-1 and V is TRBV19; the D gene is possibly TRBD1 (6 bases). CDR1 and CDR2 from the germline V gene are LNHDA and SQIVND (reference sequence). The CDR3 runs 15 residues. Deletions cut 3 bases from V and 0 bases from J, with 11 bases between. The CDR3 sequence: CASSIVGDMNTEAFF. CDR3 bases: TGTGCCAGTAGTATCGTAGGGGACATGAACACTGAAGCTTTCTTT.

This clonotype was detected ten times or more. The J gene is TRBJ1-2, the V gene TRBV28, with D perhaps matching TRBD1 (5 bases). Germline CDR1 is MDHEN and CDR2 is SYDVKM. The CDR3 covers 15 residues. V was clipped by 6 bases and J by 4 bases, with 18 bases between them. The CDR3 protein is CASRPPRVGTYGYTF. The DNA for the CDR3 is TGTGCCAGCAGACCACCGAGAGTCGGGACCTATGGCTACACCTTC.

There are many counts of this clonotype. The chain uses TRBV7-9 and TRBJ2-7; perhaps TRBD2 as D (7 bases). Looked up from germline, CDR1 is SEHNR and CDR2 is FQNEAQ (reference sequence). The length of the CDR3 is 16 residues. V lost 5 bases and J 3 bases, leaving 20 bases between the germline ends. The DNA of the CDR3 is TGTGCCAGCAGCCCAAAGTTGGGACTACAGGGCTACGAGCAGTACTTC. Translating gives CASSPKLGLQGYEQYF.

This clonotype was seen just once. The gene calls are TRBV6-5 and TRBJ1-2; a weak D match, TRBD1 (5 bases). Germline V gene lookup returns CDR1 MNHEY and CDR2 SVGAGI. V lost 8 bases to trimming and J lost 2 bases, with 12 bases between them. CDR3 length: 13 amino acids. The CDR3 spells CASGSTGNYGYTF. In nucleotides, the CDR3 is TGTGCCAGCGGTTCCACAGGAAACTATGGCTACACCTTC.

This clonotype has ten or more counts. The chain has TRBV7-8 and TRBJ2-1, with 9 bases lining up with TRBD1. Germline V gene data show CDR1 as SGHVS and CDR2 as FQNEAQ. V gave up 6 bases and J gave up 4 bases; unmatched junction bases: 7. The CDR3 is 15 residues long. DNA of the CDR3: TGTGCCAGCAGACCGACAGGGGGACGTTACAATGAGCAGTTCTTC. This gives the protein CASRPTGGRYNEQFF.

This clonotype was counted many times. The chain combines TRBV27 with TRBJ1-5, with 8 nucleotides matching TRBD1. V was clipped by 4 bases and J by 7 bases; unmatched bases: 6. CDR3 size: 14 residues. The germline CDR1 and CDR2 sequences are MNHEY and SMNVEV (reference sequence). CDR3 amino acids: CASSSQGARQPQHF. In DNA, the CDR3 is TGTGCCAGCAGTTCCCAGGGGGCAAGACAGCCCCAGCATTTT.

This clonotype has at least ten counts. The chain has TRBV7-2 and TRBJ2-3, with 7 bases fitting TRBD1. V trimming: 4 bases; J trimming: 2 bases; junction bases outside the gene matches: 6. Per the germline V gene, CDR1 is SGHTA and CDR2 is FQGNSA. This CDR3 is 15 amino acids long. The CDR3, as DNA: TGTGCCAGCAGCTGGGGACAGACATACACAGATACGCAGTATTTT. It codes for CASSWGQTYTDTQYF.

In its sample, this clonotype was seen many times. The rearrangement joins TRBV5-1 to TRBJ2-3; D tentatively fits TRBD1 or TRBD2 (6 bases each). V lost 7 bases to trimming and J lost 5 bases, with 20 bases between them. The CDR3 is made up of 15 amino acids. Germline-derived CDR1 and CDR2 are SGHRS and YFSETQ. CDR3 region: CASDGGPPLGDTQYF. The CDR3 DNA reads as TGCGCCAGCGATGGGGGGCCCCCACTTGGAGATACGCAGTATTTT.

This clonotype was picked up many times. The chain is built from TRBV28 and TRBJ1-2, with no clear D. The ends were cut back, 3 bases at V and 7 bases at J, with 6 bases in the middle. This CDR3 has 11 residues. Germline-derived CDR1 and CDR2 are MDHEN and SYDVKM. Here the CDR3 reads CASSFRVGYTF. The DNA for the CDR3 is TGTGCCAGCAGTTTTAGGGTTGGCTACACCTTC.

At least ten counts were recorded for this clonotype. The V and J genes are TRBV7-2 and TRBJ2-1, with 8 positions matching TRBD1. Germline loops: CDR1 SGHTA, CDR2 FQGNSA. The CDR3 runs 15 residues. After removal of 5 bases from V and 4 bases from J, the junction contained 7 bases not matched to a gene. CDR3 protein: CASSTSGQGYNEQFF. CDR3 DNA: TGTGCCAGCAGCACGTCCGGACAGGGATACAATGAGCAGTTCTTC.

This clonotype was observed once. V is TRBV3-1 and J is TRBJ2-1; D may be TRBD2 (5 bases). From germline, CDR1 is LGHDT and CDR2 YNNKEL (reference sequence). The V gene lost 1 base and the J gene lost 7 bases, with 11 bases spanning the gap. The CDR3 consists of 14 residues. The CDR3 bases are TGTGCCAGCAGCCAAGTGGGAGTGGGTAATGAGCAGTTCTTC. This encodes CASSQVGVGNEQFF.

The CDR3 is CASRPPAPGGYGYTF. The CDR3 region has the DNA TGTGCCAGTAGGCCTCCGGCCCCCGGTGGCTATGGCTACACCTTC. This chain links TRBV19 with TRBJ1-2; the D is unclear. Trimming took 6 bases from V and 4 from J, leaving 18 bases between them. Germline values: CDR1 LNHDA, CDR2 SQIVND (reference sequence). This CDR3 is built from 15 residues.

Remarks on this clonotype: One end of the junction fails to match germline, which may point to a read error. The V call is TRBV5-1, the J call TRBJ2-2, with 14 bases matching TRBD2. CDR3 length: 16 residues. Germline V gene lookup returns CDR1 SGHRS and CDR2 YFSETQ. CDR3 loop: CASSPGLAGVTGEPFF. The DNA of the CDR3 is TGCGCCAGCAGCCCGGGACTAGCGGGAGTCACCGGGGAGCCGTTTTTT.

On this clonotype: Being one base from a much bigger clone, this may be a read error. The chain combines TRBV28 with TRBJ1-1; TRBD1 aligns across 12 bases. CDR1 is MDHEN, CDR2 SYDVKM, per germline. The CDR3 length is 15 residues. CDR3: CASILSGTGGGEAVF. CDR3 DNA: TGTGCCAGCATCCTCTCCGGGACAGGGGGCGGAGAAGCTGTCTTT.